This T cell receptor beta chain stems from a study of blood T cell repertoires in COVID-19. Background on the study: Sites across the United States, Italy and Spain contributed samples from acute and convalescent COVID-19.

The method was immunoSEQ multiplex PCR; TCRdb's version includes in-frame clones alone and lacks a portion of them. The sample holds under 300,000 clones, around 86% seen once. This CDR3 comprises 14 residues. V was clipped by 0 bases and J by 6 bases, with 9 bases between them. Germline loops: CDR1 LGHDT, CDR2 YNNKEL (reference sequence). The sequencing input was PBMCs or T cells enriched from blood (not recorded which). This receptor was taken from a woman aged 35 to 49 with acute COVID-19. The rearrangement links TRBV3-1 (or the pseudogene TRBV3-2) to TRBJ2-1; tentative D call: TRBD1 (5 bases). The CDR3 loop reads CASSQDRVANEQFF. The CDR3, as DNA: TGTGCCAGCAGCCAAGACAGGGTTGCCAATGAGCAGTTCTTC.